These 3 T cell receptor beta chains originate from one sample sequenced in a study of blood T cell repertoires in COVID-19. The method was immunoSEQ multiplex PCR; TCRdb's version includes in-frame clones alone and lacks a portion of them. The sample has about 230,000 clones, roughly 81% seen once. Sequenced: peripheral blood. These TCRs come from a man aged 40-49 years with acute or convalescent COVID-19.

The rearrangement uses TRBV27 and TRBJ1-1, with TRBD1 matching over 7 bases. The CDR3 consists of 14 residues. Trimming took 2 bases from V and 5 from J; bases not matched to a gene: 5. Germline CDR1 MNHEY, CDR2 SMNVEV (reference sequence). Here the CDR3 DNA reads TGTGCCAGCAGTTTAACAGGGGAAGGGACTGAAGCTTTCTTT. Translation gives CASSLTGEGTEAFF.

The chain is built from TRBV3-1 (or the pseudogene TRBV3-2) and TRBJ2-5; 8 bases match TRBD1. The V gene's germline CDR1 is LGHDT and CDR2 YNNKEL (reference sequence). Trimming removed 3 bases from V and 7 bases from J; junction bases left unmatched: 10. The CDR3 runs to 15 residues. The DNA of the CDR3 is TGTGCCAGCAGCCAGGACAGGGACAATCGGGGGACCCAGTACTTC. Translating gives CASSQDRDNRGTQYF.

V is TRBV2 and J is TRBJ2-1; 8 nucleotides agree with TRBD2. Trimming at V came to 6 bases and at J to 0 bases, leaving 4 bases not matched to a gene. The V gene's germline CDR1 is SNHLY and CDR2 FYNNEI. This CDR3 spans 15 amino acids. The CDR3 sequence is CASSRSGGSYNEQFF. The CDR3 DNA sequence: TGTGCCAGCAGCCGGAGCGGGGGCTCCTACAATGAGCAGTTCTTC.